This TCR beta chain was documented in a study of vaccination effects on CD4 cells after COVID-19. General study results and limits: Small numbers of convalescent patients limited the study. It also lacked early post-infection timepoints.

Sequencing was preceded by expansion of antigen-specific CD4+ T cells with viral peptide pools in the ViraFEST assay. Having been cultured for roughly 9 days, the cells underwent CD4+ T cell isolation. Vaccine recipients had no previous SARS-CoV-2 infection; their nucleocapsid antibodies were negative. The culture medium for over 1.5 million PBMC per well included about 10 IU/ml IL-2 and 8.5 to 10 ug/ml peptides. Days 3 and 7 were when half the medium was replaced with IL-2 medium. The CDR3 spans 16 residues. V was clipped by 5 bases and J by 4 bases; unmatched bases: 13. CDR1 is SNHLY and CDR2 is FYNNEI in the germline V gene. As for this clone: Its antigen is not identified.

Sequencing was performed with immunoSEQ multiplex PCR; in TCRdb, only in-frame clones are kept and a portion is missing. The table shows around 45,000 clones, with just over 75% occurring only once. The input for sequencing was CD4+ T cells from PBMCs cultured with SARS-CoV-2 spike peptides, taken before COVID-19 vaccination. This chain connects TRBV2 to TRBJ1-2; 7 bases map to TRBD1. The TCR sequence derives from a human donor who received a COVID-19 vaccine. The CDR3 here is CASSSSGGQLIYGYTF. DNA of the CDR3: TGTGCCAGCAGTTCCTCCGGGGGACAGCTAATCTATGGCTACACCTTC.